Presented here are 24 T cell receptor beta chains from one specimen sequenced in a study of cytotoxic CD8 clonotypes in ibrutinib-treated CLL. Generated by immunoSEQ multiplex PCR, the TCRdb table keeps only in-frame clones and is missing some. The sample holds fewer than 90,000 clones, about two thirds seen once. The sequencing used PBMCs, collected after 12 months of ibrutinib treatment. Receptors were obtained from a human donor with chronic lymphocytic leukemia.

This sequence joins TRBV6-5 and TRBJ1-1; a possible D gene is TRBD1 (6 bases). Germline V gives CDR1 MNHEY, CDR2 SVGAGI. The CDR3 runs to 15 residues. Between the trimmed V and J ends, which lost 6 bases and 1 base, there was a span of 15 bases. The CDR3 nucleotides read TGTGCCAGCAGGCCGACAGGTTCGGGGAACACTGAAGCTTTCTTT. This sequence encodes CASRPTGSGNTEAFF.

CDR3 loop: CASSPTRYQETQYF. The CDR3 region has the DNA TGTGCCAGCAGCCCAACAAGGTACCAAGAGACCCAGTACTTC. This chain joins TRBV7-2 and TRBJ2-5; D remains ambiguous. The CDR3 consists of 14 residues. V was pared by 5 bases and J by 0 bases, with 10 bases between. Germline CDR1 and CDR2: SGHTA and FQGNSA.

The gene calls are TRBV28 and TRBJ2-3; TRBD2 matches 10 bases. Looked up from germline, CDR1 is MDHEN and CDR2 is SYDVKM. This CDR3 has 15 amino acids. With 5 bases clipped from V and 3 bases from J, the junction kept 5 bases outside the gene matches. The CDR3 DNA reads TGTGCCAGCAGTCGACCGGGACTAGCGACAGATACGCAGTATTTT. Translation: CASSRPGLATDTQYF.

The chain uses TRBV9 and TRBJ1-6, with D hard to call. From germline, CDR1 is SGDLS and CDR2 YYNGEE. The V and J ends lost 0 bases and 7 bases respectively, with 5 bases between them. The CDR3 loop spans 13 amino acids. The CDR3 DNA sequence: TGTGCCAGCAGCGTAGAAGACAATTCACCCCTCCACTTT. Its translation is CASSVEDNSPLHF.

This clone showed up just once. This chain connects TRBV30 to TRBJ1-6; D gene ambiguous. The CDR3 length is 13 residues. Trimming stripped 4 bases from V and 2 bases from J, with 6 bases between. Germline assignment: CDR1 GTSNPN and CDR2 SVGIG (reference sequence). CDR3 loop: CAWNGAYNSPLHF. CDR3 in DNA: TGTGCCTGGAATGGGGCCTATAATTCACCCCTCCACTTT.

V is TRBV11-3 and J is TRBJ1-4; possibly TRBD1 for D (5 bases). The CDR3 runs 16 residues. Looked up from germline, CDR1 is SGHNT and CDR2 is YENEEA. V lost 3 bases and J 4 bases, leaving 15 bases between the germline ends. The CDR3 DNA is TGTGCCAGCAGCTTCTCGAACCCCGACAGTAATGAAAAACTGTTTTTT. Translated, it gives CASSFSNPDSNEKLFF.

The chain carries TRBV4-1 and TRBJ2-7; D unclear. The CDR3 has 10 residues. Looked up from germline, CDR1 is MGHRA and CDR2 is YSYEKL. Trimming left V 8 bases short and J 11 bases short, with 13 bases between. The CDR3 sequence is CASHFSKKYF. Here the CDR3 DNA reads TGCGCCAGCCATTTCTCGAAGAAGTACTTC.

This clone was detected only a few times. CDR3 nucleotide sequence: TGTGCCATCAACCAGGGGTCGGATGGCTACACCTTC. Translation: CAINQGSDGYTF. The rearrangement joins TRBV10-3 to TRBJ1-2, with D tentatively TRBD1 (6 bases). V was cut by 7 bases and J by 6 bases, with 12 bases left in between. The CDR3 has 12 amino acids. Germline values: CDR1 ENHRY, CDR2 SYGVKD.

The chain recombines TRBV5-6 with TRBJ2-3, with a possible D match to TRBD1 (6 bases). Trimming left V 4 bases short and J 0 bases short, with 15 bases between. The CDR3 extends over 16 amino acids. Germline V gene sequence: CDR1 SGHDT, CDR2 YYEEEE. The CDR3 DNA sequence: TGTGCCAGCAGCCGACCGGACAGAAGAAGCACAGATACGCAGTATTTT. Translation gives CASSRPDRRSTDTQYF.

The chain employs TRBV4-1 and TRBJ1-6, with TRBD1 matching over 8 bases. The length of the CDR3 is 15 residues. The ends lost 6 bases at V and 8 bases at J; junction bases unmatched: 9. In germline, CDR1 is MGHRA, CDR2 YSYEKL. Here the CDR3 DNA reads TGCGCCAGCAGGGCCAGACAGGGGACGGATTCACCCCTCCACTTT. It codes for CASRARQGTDSPLHF.

This clone has only a few counts. This rearrangement joins TRBV4-1 to TRBJ1-2, with a weak D call TRBD1 (5 bases). Trimming stripped 2 bases from V and 7 bases from J, with 20 bases between. Looked up from germline, CDR1 is MGHRA and CDR2 is YSYEKL. The CDR3 spans 16 residues. CDR3 nucleotide sequence: TGCGCCAGCAGCCAAATGGGGCAGGGAGTTGTGGGTGGCTACACCTTC. Translating it yields CASSQMGQGVVGGYTF.

This clone has a single count. The gene calls are TRBV7-2 and TRBJ1-2; D is unresolved. Germline CDR1 is SGHTA and CDR2 is FQGNSA. This CDR3 comprises 16 residues. The V end lost 1 base, the J end lost 4 bases, and 16 bases lay between the germline ends. CDR3 DNA sequence: TGTGCCAGCAGCTTAGTCTTCTCGAGGGCCCCCTATGGCTACACCTTC. Translation: CASSLVFSRAPYGYTF. The full variable domain, completed using reference TRBV7-2 and TRBJ1-2, is GAGVSQSPSNKVTEKGKDVELRCDPISGHTALYWYRQSLGQGLEFLIYFQGNSAPDKSGLPSDRFSAERTGGSVSTLTIQRTQQEDSAVYLCASSLVFSRAPYGYTFGSGTRLTVV.

The V and J genes are TRBV5-1 and TRBJ2-6; D gene ambiguous. This CDR3 contains 15 residues. Per the germline V gene, CDR1 is SGHRS and CDR2 is YFSETQ. Trimming pared 5 bases from V and 1 base from J, leaving 10 bases between. The CDR3 reads CASRGAPSGANVLTF. In nucleotides, the CDR3 is TGCGCCAGCAGGGGTGCCCCGTCTGGGGCCAACGTCCTGACTTTC.

J is TRBJ1-6 and V is TRBV6-6, with TRBD1 matching 8 bases. CDR1 is MNHNY and CDR2 is SVGAGI in the germline V gene (reference sequence). V lost 7 bases to trimming and J lost 9 bases; unmatched junction nucleotides: 11. The CDR3 is 15 amino acids. This CDR3 is CASKYGSGGSSPLHF. In DNA, the CDR3 is TGTGCCAGCAAGTACGGGTCAGGGGGCAGTTCACCCCTCCACTTT.

The chain carries TRBV5-1 and TRBJ1-4, with D perhaps TRBD1 (5 bases). CDR1 SGHRS and CDR2 YFSETQ come from the germline V gene. This CDR3 is 15 amino acids long. V lost 1 base and J 5 bases, leaving 12 bases between the germline ends. CDR3 in amino acids: CASSLFGTGNEKLFF. The CDR3 nucleotides read TGCGCCAGCAGCTTGTTTGGGACGGGGAATGAAAAACTGTTTTTT.

The rearrangement joins TRBV9 to TRBJ2-7; 8 positions match TRBD1. The CDR3 consists of 16 residues. J lost 4 bases, V lost 4 bases, and 13 bases had no gene match. Germline assignment: CDR1 SGDLS and CDR2 YYNGEE. The CDR3 protein is CASSPRTGRNSYEQYF. The CDR3 DNA reads as TGTGCCAGCAGCCCCCGGACAGGGCGAAACAGTTACGAGCAGTACTTC.

The V gene is TRBV6-1, the J gene TRBJ1-1; 8 nucleotides match TRBD1. Germline CDR1 and CDR2: MNHNS and SASEGT. The CDR3 runs 12 residues. J lost 10 bases, V lost 1 base, and 2 bases had no gene match. In DNA, the CDR3 is TGTGCCAGCAGTGAAGGAGGGACAGGAGCTTTCTTT. Its protein product is CASSEGGTGAFF.

J is TRBJ2-5 and V is TRBV6-5; 9 nucleotides match TRBD2. Germline V lookup: CDR1 MNHEY, CDR2 SVGAGI. The CDR3 totals 14 residues. After removal of 6 bases from V and 5 bases from J, the junction contained 7 bases not matched to a gene. CDR3 loop: CASRLSSGVETQYF. CDR3 nucleotides: TGTGCCAGCAGACTCTCTAGCGGGGTGGAGACCCAGTACTTC.

The chain joins TRBV5-1 to TRBJ2-1; 8 bases map to TRBD1. The V and J ends lost 5 bases and 4 bases, in that order; junction bases with no gene match: 8. Germline lookup yields CDR1 SGHRS and CDR2 YFSETQ. The CDR3 totals 15 residues. Here the CDR3 DNA reads TGCGCCAGCAGATTAACCGGGACAGGATACAATGAGCAGTTCTTC. Translating it yields CASRLTGTGYNEQFF.

The chain employs TRBV6-5 and TRBJ1-5; D uncertain. Per germline, CDR1 MNHEY and CDR2 SVGAGI. The CDR3 covers 12 residues. The V and J ends lost 2 bases and 6 bases respectively, with 5 bases between them. CDR3 nucleotide sequence: TGTGCCAGCAGTTACGGTGGTCAGCCCCAGCATTTT. The encoded protein is CASSYGGQPQHF.

The CDR3 reads CASKTGAYTEAFF. CDR3 nucleotide sequence: TGTGCCTCCAAAACAGGGGCATACACTGAAGCTTTCTTT. This chain uses TRBV6-1 with TRBJ1-1, with TRBD1 matching 7 bases. This CDR3 is built from 13 residues. Germline V gene sequence: CDR1 MNHNS, CDR2 SASEGT. V shed 11 bases and J 3 bases; nucleotides not matched to a gene: 9.

The table lists this clone with a count of one. The gene calls are TRBV6-6 and TRBJ2-1; 13 bases map to TRBD2. The germline CDR1 and CDR2 sequences are MNHNY and SVGAGI (reference sequence). J gave up 7 bases and V 7 bases, and 4 bases lay outside the gene matches. The CDR3 extends over 14 amino acids. The DNA for the CDR3 is TGTGCCAGCACCTGGACTAGCGGGGGTAATGAGCAGTTCTTC. Translated, it gives CASTWTSGGNEQFF.

CDR3 coding DNA: TGTGCCAGCAGCGTAGACCTCCGAGGGTGGGGAGATACGCAGTATTTT. Protein: CASSVDLRGWGDTQYF. J is TRBJ2-3 and V is TRBV9, with a possible D match to TRBD2 (5 bases). V was shortened by 0 bases and J by 5 bases, with 16 bases between the two germline ends. The CDR3 loop spans 16 amino acids. Per the germline V gene, CDR1 is SGDLS and CDR2 is YYNGEE.

The V call is TRBV7-6, the J call TRBJ2-7; D is ambiguous. The CDR3 contains 16 residues. Trimming cost V 2 bases and J 0 bases, with 14 bases left between them. Per germline, CDR1 SGHVS and CDR2 FNYEAQ. The CDR3 DNA sequence: TGTGCCAGCAGCTTAATGGTAGGGTCAGACTCCTACGAGCAGTACTTC. This gives the protein CASSLMVGSDSYEQYF.